Below, 6 T cell receptor beta chains from the same sample are listed, as sequenced in a study of blood T cell repertoires in COVID-19 (dated by TCRdb to between 2020 and 2021). The library was obtained by the immunoSEQ multiplex PCR assay. TCRdb stores this immuneACCESS table with in-frame sequences only. Part of the clones is absent; in the studies checked, under half of the shortfall reflects unresolved V genes, and no reason is known for the rest. The sample data list tens of thousands of clones, and approximately 80% of these were observed just once. 10% to 15% of the sample goes to the ten largest clones. Sequenced: peripheral blood. These receptors originate from a man in his fifties with COVID-19, enrolled during active disease.

The chain has TRBV10-3 and TRBJ1-1, with D possibly matching TRBD1 (5 bases). Trimming pared 6 bases from V and 9 bases from J, leaving 20 bases between. The CDR3 totals 14 residues. The germline V gene has CDR1 ENHRY and CDR2 SYGVKD. CDR3 sequence (DNA): TGTGCCATCAGCCCCCTCGGGGGGGAACGCAAAGCTTTCTTT. This translates into CAISPLGGERKAFF.

This rearrangement joins TRBV5-1 to TRBJ1-5, with D unresolved. Germline loops: CDR1 SGHRS, CDR2 YFSETQ. The V gene lost 4 bases and the J gene lost 2 bases, with 10 bases spanning the gap. The CDR3 spans 14 residues. CDR3 residues: CASSVGGGNQPQHF. The CDR3, as DNA: TGCGCCAGCAGCGTTGGCGGGGGCAATCAGCCCCAGCATTTT.

The chain recombines TRBV3-1 (or the pseudogene TRBV3-2) with TRBJ1-1, with D uncertain. Per the germline V gene, CDR1 is LGHDT and CDR2 is YNNKEL (reference sequence). V was shortened by 6 bases and J by 11 bases, with 22 bases between the two germline ends. The length of the CDR3 is 14 residues. The CDR3 sequence: CASSPRSEGMVAFF. The CDR3 nucleotides read TGTGCCAGCAGTCCTAGGAGCGAGGGCATGGTCGCTTTCTTT.

This clone was seen more than once but under ten times. The chain recombines TRBV21-1 with TRBJ2-3; the table assigns TRBD2, which was not confirmed against the DNA. TRBV21-1 is given as a pseudogene. This CDR3 contains 19 residues. The CDR3 DNA reads as TGTGCCAGCAGCAAATTTTCGGAGGCGCTAGCCCATATCAGGGATACGCAGTATTTT. Amino acids: CASSKFSEALAHIRDTQYF.

The J gene is TRBJ2-2, the V gene TRBV6-2 or TRBV6-3, with TRBD2 matching over 8 bases. Losses at the gene ends were 4 bases for V and 2 bases for J; bases not matched to a gene: 15. In germline, CDR1 is MNHEY, CDR2 SVGEGT. There are 19 residues in the CDR3. The CDR3 nucleotides are TGTGCCAGCAGTTTATTTGGTCTAGTCGCGGGGGGCAACACCGGGGAGCTGTTTTTT. The encoded protein is CASSLFGLVAGGNTGELFF.

V and J are TRBV5-1 and TRBJ2-2, with D possibly being TRBD1 (5 bases). Deletions cut 4 bases from V and 2 bases from J, with 9 bases between. CDR3 size: 14 residues. From germline, CDR1 is SGHRS and CDR2 YFSETQ. The CDR3 nucleotides read TGCGCCAGCAGCCTCGGACAAAACACCGGGGAGCTGTTTTTT. Its translation is CASSLGQNTGELFF.